This TCR beta chain comes out of a study of Graves' ophthalmopathy and Graves' hyperthyroidism. The table lists this clonotype with a few counts. Researchers took RNA transcripts and amplified TCR beta CDR3 regions from them. HTBI primers were employed in first-round RT-PCR, then a second-round multiplex PCR followed. TCRdb reprocessed the multiplex PCR reads via MiXCR and lists one record per CDR3 protein. The sample has hundreds of thousands of distinct CDR3 sequences, under 25% seen once. The length of the CDR3 is 14 residues. V was clipped by 10 bases and J by 1 base; unmatched bases: 6. Germline assignment: CDR1 KGHDR and CDR2 SFDVKD.

This clonotype was obtained from a young woman with stable Graves' hyperthyroidism. V is TRBV24-1 and J is TRBJ2-1; 7 nucleotides line up with TRBD2. The sequencing sample was made of peripheral blood. CDR3 residues: CATAGVGSYNEQFF. The DNA for the CDR3 is TGTGCCACTGCGGGAGTAGGGTCCTACAATGAGCAGTTCTTC.